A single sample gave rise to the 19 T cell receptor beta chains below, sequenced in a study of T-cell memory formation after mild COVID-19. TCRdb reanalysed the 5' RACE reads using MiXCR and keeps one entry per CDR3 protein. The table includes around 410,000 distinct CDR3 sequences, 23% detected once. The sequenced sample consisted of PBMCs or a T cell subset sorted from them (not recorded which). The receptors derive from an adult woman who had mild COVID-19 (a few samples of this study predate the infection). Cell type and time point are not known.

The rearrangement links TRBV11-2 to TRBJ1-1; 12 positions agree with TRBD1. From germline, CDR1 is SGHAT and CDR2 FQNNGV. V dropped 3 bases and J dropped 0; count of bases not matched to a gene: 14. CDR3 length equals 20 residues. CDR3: CASSFPSYPGDRGLNTEAFF. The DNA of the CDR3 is TGTGCCAGCAGCTTCCCCAGTTACCCCGGGGACAGGGGGCTGAACACTGAAGCTTTCTTT.

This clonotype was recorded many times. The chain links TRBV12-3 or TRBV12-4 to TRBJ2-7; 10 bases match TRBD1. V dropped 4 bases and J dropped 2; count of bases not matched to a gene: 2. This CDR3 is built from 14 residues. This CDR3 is CASSSDRGPYEQYF. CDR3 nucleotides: TGTGCCAGCAGTTCCGACAGGGGGCCCTACGAGCAGTACTTC.

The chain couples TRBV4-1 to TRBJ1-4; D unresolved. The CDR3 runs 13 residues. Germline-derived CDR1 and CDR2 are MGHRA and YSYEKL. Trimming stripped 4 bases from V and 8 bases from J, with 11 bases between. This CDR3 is CASSPEFGEKLFF. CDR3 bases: TGCGCCAGCAGCCCAGAGTTCGGGGAAAAACTGTTTTTT.

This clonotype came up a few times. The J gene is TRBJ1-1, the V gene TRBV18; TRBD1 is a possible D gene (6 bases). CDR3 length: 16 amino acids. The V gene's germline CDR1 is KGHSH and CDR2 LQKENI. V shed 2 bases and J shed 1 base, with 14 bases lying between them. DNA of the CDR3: TGTGCCAGCTCACCAATGCCCCCGGGACAGAACACTGAAGCTTTCTTT. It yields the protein CASSPMPPGQNTEAFF.

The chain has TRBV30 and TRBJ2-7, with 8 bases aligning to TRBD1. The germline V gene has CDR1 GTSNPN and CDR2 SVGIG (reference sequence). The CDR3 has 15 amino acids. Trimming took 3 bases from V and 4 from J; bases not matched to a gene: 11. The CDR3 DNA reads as TGTGCCTGGAGACGATCCCGGACAGGGTCGTACGAGCAGTACTTC. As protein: CAWRRSRTGSYEQYF.

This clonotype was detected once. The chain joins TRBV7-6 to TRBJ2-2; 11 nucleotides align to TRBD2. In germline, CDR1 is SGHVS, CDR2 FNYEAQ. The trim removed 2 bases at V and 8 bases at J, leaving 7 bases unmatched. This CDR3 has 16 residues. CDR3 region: CASSLPLAGGSGELFF. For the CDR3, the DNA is TGTGCCAGCAGCTTACCCCTAGCGGGAGGTAGTGGGGAGCTGTTTTTT.

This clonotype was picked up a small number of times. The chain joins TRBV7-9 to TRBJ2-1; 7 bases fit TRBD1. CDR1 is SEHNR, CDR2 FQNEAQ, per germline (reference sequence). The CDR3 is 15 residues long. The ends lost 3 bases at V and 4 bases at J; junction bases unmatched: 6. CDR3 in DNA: TGTGCCAGCAGCTTTTTTACAGGGGAGTACAATGAGCAGTTCTTC. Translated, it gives CASSFFTGEYNEQFF.

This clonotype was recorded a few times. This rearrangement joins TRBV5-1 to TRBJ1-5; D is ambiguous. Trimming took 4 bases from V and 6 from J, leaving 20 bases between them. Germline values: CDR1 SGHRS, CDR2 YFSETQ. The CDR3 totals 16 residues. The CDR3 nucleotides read TGCGCCAGCAGCGCTAACAGCCGGGAGAGAACTCAGCCCCAGCATTTT. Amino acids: CASSANSRERTQPQHF.

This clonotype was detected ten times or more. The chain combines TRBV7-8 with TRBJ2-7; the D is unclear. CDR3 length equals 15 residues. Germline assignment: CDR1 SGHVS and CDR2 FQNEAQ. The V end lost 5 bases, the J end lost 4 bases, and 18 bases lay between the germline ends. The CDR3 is CASSPRRLLFYEQYF. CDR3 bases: TGTGCCAGCAGCCCCAGACGGCTACTATTTTACGAGCAGTACTTC.

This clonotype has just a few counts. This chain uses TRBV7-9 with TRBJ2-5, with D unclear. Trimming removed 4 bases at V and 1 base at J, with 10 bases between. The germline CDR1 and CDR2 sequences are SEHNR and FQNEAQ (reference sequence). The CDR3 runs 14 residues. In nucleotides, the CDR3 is TGTGCCAGCAGCTACGGGCTGGTCCAAGAGACCCAGTACTTC. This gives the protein CASSYGLVQETQYF.

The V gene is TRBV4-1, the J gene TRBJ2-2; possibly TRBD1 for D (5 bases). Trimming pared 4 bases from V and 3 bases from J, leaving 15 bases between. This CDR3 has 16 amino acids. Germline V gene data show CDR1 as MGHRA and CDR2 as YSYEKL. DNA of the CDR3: TGCGCCAGCAGCCCCGAACAAAGCAGGGACACCGGGGAGCTGTTTTTT. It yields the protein CASSPEQSRDTGELFF.

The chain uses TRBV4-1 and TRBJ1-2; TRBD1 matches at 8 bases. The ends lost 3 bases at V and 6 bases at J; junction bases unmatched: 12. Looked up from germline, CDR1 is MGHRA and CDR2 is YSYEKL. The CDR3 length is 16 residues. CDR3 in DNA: TGCGCCAGCAGCCACCCGCCCCAGGGGGCGCAGGATGGCTACACCTTC. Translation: CASSHPPQGAQDGYTF.

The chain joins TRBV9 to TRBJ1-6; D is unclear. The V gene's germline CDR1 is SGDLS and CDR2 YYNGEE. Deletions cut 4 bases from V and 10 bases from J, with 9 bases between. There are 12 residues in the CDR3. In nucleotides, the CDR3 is TGTGCCAGCAGCCCGGGGTCCTCACCCCTCCACTTT. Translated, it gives CASSPGSSPLHF.

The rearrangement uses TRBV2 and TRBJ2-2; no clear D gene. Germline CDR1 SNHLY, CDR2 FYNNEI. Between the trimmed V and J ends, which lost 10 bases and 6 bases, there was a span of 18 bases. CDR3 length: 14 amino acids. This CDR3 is CATFGTYRAGELFF. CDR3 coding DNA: TGTGCCACTTTCGGAACATACCGGGCCGGGGAGCTGTTTTTT. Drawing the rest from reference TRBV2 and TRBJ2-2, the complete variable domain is EPEVTQTPSHQVTQMGQEVILRCVPISNHLYFYWYRQILGQKVEFLVSFYNNEISEKSEIFDDQFSVERPDGSNFTLKIRSTKLEDSAMYFCATFGTYRAGELFFGEGSRLTVL.

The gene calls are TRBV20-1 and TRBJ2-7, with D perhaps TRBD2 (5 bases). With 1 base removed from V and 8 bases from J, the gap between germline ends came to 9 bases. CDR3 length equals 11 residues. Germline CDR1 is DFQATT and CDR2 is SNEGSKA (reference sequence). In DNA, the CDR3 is TGCAGTGCTAGAGCGGGGTCCAAGCAGTACTTC. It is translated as CSARAGSKQYF.

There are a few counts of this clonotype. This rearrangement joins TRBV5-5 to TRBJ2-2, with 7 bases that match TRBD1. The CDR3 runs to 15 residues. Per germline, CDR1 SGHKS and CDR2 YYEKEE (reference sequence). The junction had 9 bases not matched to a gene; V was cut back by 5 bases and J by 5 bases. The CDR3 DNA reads TGTGCCAGCAGTACTCGGGACAGCAGTACCGGGGAGCTGTTTTTT. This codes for CASSTRDSSTGELFF.

This chain's CDR3 is CASSQDHDGSYEQYF. In nucleotides, the CDR3 is TGCGCCAGCAGCCAAGATCATGACGGCTCCTACGAGCAGTACTTC. The V call is TRBV4-3, the J call TRBJ2-7, with D unclear. CDR1 and CDR2 (germline): LGHNA, YSLEER. Trimming shortened V by 0 bases and J by 0 bases, and 9 bases separated the two germline ends. This CDR3 has 15 amino acids.

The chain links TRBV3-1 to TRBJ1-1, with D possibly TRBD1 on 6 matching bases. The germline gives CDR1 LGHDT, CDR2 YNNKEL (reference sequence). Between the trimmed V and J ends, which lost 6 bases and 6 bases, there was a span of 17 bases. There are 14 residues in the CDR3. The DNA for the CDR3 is TGTGCCAGCAGATCAACAGGGAGGGGAGCTGAAGCTTTCTTT. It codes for CASRSTGRGAEAFF.

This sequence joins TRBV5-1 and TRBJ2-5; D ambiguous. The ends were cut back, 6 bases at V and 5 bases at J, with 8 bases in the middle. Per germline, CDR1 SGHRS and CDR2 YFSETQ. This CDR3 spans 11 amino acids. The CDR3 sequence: CASISGETQYF. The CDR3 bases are TGCGCCAGCATATCTGGGGAGACCCAGTACTTC.